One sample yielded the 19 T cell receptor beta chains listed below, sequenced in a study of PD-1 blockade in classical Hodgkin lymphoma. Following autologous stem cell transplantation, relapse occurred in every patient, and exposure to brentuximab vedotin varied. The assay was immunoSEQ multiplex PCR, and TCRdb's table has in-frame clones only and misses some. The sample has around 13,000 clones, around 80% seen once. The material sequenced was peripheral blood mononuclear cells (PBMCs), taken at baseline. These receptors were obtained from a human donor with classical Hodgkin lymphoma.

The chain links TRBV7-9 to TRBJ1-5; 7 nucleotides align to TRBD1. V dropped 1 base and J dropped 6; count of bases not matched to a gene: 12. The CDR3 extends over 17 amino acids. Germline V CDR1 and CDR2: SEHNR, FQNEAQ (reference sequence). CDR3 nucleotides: TGTGCCAGCAGCTTAGATGCCGGGACAGTGGTCAGTCAGCCCCAGCATTTT. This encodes CASSLDAGTVVSQPQHF.

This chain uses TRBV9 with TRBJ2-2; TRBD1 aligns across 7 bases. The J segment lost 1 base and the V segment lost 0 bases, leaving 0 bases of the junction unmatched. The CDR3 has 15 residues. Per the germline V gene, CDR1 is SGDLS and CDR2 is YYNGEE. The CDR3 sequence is CASSVDRGNTGELFF. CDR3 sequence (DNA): TGTGCCAGCAGCGTAGACAGGGGGAACACCGGGGAGCTGTTTTTT.

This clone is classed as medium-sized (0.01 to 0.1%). This CDR3 reads CASSYGDYGELFF. CDR3 coding DNA: TGTGCCAGCAGTTACGGGGATTACGGGGAGCTGTTTTTT. The chain couples TRBV6-5 to TRBJ2-2; no definite D call. CDR1 and CDR2 (germline): MNHEY, SVGAGI. V was cut by 2 bases and J by 7 bases, with 8 bases left in between. The CDR3 is 13 amino acids.

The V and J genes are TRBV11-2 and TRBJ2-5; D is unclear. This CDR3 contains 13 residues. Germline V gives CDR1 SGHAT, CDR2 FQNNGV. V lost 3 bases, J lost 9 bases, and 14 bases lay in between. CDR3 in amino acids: CASSLNGQLAQYF. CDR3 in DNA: TGTGCCAGCAGCTTGAACGGGCAATTGGCCCAGTACTTC. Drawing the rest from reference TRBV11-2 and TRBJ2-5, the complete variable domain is EAGVAQSPRYKIIEKRQSVAFWCNPISGHATLYWYQQILGQGPKLLIQFQNNGVVDDSQLPKDRFSAERLKGVDSTLKIQPAKLEDSAVYLCASSLNGQLAQYFGPGTRLLVL.

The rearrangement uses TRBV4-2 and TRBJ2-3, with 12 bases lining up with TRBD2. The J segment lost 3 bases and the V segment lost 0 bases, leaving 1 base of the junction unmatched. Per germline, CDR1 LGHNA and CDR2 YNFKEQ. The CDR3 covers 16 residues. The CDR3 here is CASSQELAGGTDTQYF. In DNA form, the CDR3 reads TGTGCCAGCAGCCAAGAACTAGCGGGGGGTACAGATACGCAGTATTTT.

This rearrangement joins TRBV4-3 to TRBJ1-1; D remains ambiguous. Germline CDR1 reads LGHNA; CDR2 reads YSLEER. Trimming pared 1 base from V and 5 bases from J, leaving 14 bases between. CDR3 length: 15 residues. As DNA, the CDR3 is TGCGCCAGCAGCCAAGTTGGTATGGCGGGAACTGAAGCTTTCTTT. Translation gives CASSQVGMAGTEAFF.

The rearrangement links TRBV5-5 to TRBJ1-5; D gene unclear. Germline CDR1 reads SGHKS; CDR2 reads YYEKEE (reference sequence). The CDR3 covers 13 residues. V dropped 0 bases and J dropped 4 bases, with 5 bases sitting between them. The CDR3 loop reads CASSLAQNQPQHF. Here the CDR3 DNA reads TGTGCCAGCAGCTTGGCGCAGAATCAGCCCCAGCATTTT.

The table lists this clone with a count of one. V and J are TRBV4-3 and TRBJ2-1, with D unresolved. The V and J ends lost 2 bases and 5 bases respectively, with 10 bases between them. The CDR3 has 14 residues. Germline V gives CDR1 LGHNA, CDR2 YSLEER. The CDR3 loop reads CASSQRTGDNEQFF. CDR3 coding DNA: TGCGCCAGCAGCCAACGGACGGGCGACAATGAGCAGTTCTTC.

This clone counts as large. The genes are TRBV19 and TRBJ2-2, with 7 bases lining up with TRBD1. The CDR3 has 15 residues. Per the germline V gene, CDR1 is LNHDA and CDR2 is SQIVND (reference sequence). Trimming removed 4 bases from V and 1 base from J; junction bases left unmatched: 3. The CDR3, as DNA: TGTGCCAGTAGTACGCAGGGGGTGAACACCGGGGAGCTGTTTTTT. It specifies CASSTQGVNTGELFF.

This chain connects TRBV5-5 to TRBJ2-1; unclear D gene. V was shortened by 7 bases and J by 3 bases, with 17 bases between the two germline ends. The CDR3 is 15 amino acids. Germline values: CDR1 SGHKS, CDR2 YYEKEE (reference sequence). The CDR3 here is CASGPDGARYNEQFF. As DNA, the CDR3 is TGTGCCAGCGGCCCGGACGGAGCCCGCTACAATGAGCAGTTCTTC.

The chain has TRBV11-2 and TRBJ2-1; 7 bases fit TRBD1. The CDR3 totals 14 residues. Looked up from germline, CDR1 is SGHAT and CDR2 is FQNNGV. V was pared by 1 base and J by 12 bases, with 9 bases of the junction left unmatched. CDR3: CASSLAPDRDRQFF. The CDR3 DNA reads TGTGCCAGCAGCTTAGCCCCCGACAGGGATCGGCAGTTCTTC.

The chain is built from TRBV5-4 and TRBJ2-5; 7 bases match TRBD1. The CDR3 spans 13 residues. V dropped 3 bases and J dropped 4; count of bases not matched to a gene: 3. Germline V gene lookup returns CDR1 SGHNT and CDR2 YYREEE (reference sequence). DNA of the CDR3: TGTGCCAGCAGCTCACAGGGGTTAGAGACCCAGTACTTC. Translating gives CASSSQGLETQYF.

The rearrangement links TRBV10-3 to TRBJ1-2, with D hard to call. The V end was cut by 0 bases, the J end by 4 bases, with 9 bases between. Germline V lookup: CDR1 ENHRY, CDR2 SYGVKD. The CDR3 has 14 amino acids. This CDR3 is CAISESGIGYGYTF. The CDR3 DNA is TGTGCCATCAGTGAGTCAGGGATTGGCTATGGCTACACCTTC.

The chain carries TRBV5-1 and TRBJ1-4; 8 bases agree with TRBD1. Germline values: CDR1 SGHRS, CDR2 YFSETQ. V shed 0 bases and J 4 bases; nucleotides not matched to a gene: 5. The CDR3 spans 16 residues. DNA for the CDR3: TGCGCCAGCAGCTTGGCAGGGGGCGCCGGTAATGAAAAACTGTTTTTT. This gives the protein CASSLAGGAGNEKLFF.

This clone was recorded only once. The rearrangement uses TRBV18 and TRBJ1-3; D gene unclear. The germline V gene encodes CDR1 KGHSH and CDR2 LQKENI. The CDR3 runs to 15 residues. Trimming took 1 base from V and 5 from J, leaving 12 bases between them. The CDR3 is CASSPLPDPRNTIYF. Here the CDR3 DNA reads TGTGCCAGCTCACCACTACCCGACCCCCGAAACACCATATATTTT.

This CDR3 reads CASSLQGLGEKLFF. DNA of the CDR3: TGTGCCAGCAGTTTACAGGGGTTGGGTGAAAAACTGTTTTTT. The gene calls are TRBV28 and TRBJ1-4, with D perhaps matching TRBD1 (6 bases). This CDR3 region has 14 residues. The germline gives CDR1 MDHEN, CDR2 SYDVKM. V was trimmed by 2 bases and J by 7 bases, leaving 11 bases between them.

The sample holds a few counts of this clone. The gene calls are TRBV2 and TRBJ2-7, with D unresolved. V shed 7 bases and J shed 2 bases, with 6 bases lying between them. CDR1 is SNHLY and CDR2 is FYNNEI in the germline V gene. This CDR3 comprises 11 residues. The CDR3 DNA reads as TGTGCCAGCACCAAGGCCTACGAGCAGTACTTC. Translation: CASTKAYEQYF.

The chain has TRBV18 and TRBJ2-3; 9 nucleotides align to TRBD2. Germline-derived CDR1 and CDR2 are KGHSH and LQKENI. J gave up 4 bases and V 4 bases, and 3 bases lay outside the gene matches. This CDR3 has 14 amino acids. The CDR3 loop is CASSRSGGPDTQYF. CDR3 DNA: TGTGCCAGCTCACGAAGCGGGGGGCCAGATACGCAGTATTTT.

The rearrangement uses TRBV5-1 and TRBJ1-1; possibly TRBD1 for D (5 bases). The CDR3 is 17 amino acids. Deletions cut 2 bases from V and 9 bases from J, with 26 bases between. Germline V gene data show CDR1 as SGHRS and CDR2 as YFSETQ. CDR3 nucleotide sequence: TGCGCCAGCAGCTTTAACAAGGCAGGGAGCTTTCGACAAAAAGCTTTCTTT. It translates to CASSFNKAGSFRQKAFF.